The following is a T cell receptor (beta chain) sequence with its context. This clonotype came up a few times. Its recognized antigen is unknown. Per-base quality was not reported, and no clone a single base away is much larger than it. CDR1 and CDR2 were assigned from the germline V gene as SGHRS and YFSETQ. V and J lose 2 bases and 3 bases, and a span of 11 bases separates them. The CDR3 goes from the cysteine to the phenylalanine over 14 residues. Only CDR3 DNA remains: 42 bases, in frame from the first base. The data derive from a study of response to subunit inactivated influenza vaccine (dated by TCRdb to between 2017 and 2018). About the investigation overall: To follow how T cells responded to a trivalent subunit inactivated influenza vaccine, the researchers relied on deep quantitative profiling of the T cell receptor repertoire. Study-wide conclusions, independent of this receptor: According to the authors, only a limited number of new T cells may be recruited by each seasonal influenza vaccination.

Preparation of the library involved RT-PCR. For sequencing, an Illumina HiSeq 2500 was employed. TCRdb passed the public sequencing reads through fastp at Q25 and MiXCR, retaining productive beta sequences. Rows are combined by CDR3 protein, so each entry shows the most common genes and DNA. Present in this sample are 400,000 to 550,000 distinct CDR3 sequences, about 25% of which were seen just once. The ten biggest clones cover 1.9% of the sample. The TCR originated in a man in his forties or fifties who received an inactivated influenza vaccine. Donor details come from another sample of the same person, matched by shared clones. The V and J segments used are TRBV5-1 and TRBJ2-5, with TRBD2 as a weak D call on 5 bases. Sample: CD4+ T cells sorted from PBMCs, taken 5 to 6 days after vaccination. The sequenced DNA: TGCGCCAGCAGCTTCCGGACTCGGGAAGAGACCCAGTACTTC. This codes for CASSFRTREETQYF.